This section outlines one TCR beta chain sequence together with its context. This sample was included in a study of blood T cell repertoires in COVID-19. Study-level information: Whether acute or convalescent, the COVID-19 samples came from the United States, Italy and Spain. PBMCs, B-cell-depleted T cells, or T cells provided the cDNA or gDNA that made up the material.

Per the original methods: Estimated nucleated cell counts came from reference gene primer amplification. Here immunoSEQ multiplex PCR was the method, and the copy in TCRdb shows in-frame clones only, minus some. For V, J and clone size, that table is used; D and trimming come from the DNA. Of roughly 130,000 clones in the sample, approximately 83% were seen once. V was cut by 2 bases and J by 2 bases, with 13 bases left in between. The germline CDR1 and CDR2 sequences are SGHDT and YYEEEE. The CDR3 extends over 15 amino acids. Sequenced material: peripheral blood. This sequence originates from a woman of 80 years or more with acute or convalescent COVID-19. The V and J genes are TRBV5-6 and TRBJ1-2, with D unclear. CDR3 DNA: TGTGCCAGCAGCTTCTTGAAGTTTACAAACTATGGCTACACCTTC. This translates into CASSFLKFTNYGYTF.